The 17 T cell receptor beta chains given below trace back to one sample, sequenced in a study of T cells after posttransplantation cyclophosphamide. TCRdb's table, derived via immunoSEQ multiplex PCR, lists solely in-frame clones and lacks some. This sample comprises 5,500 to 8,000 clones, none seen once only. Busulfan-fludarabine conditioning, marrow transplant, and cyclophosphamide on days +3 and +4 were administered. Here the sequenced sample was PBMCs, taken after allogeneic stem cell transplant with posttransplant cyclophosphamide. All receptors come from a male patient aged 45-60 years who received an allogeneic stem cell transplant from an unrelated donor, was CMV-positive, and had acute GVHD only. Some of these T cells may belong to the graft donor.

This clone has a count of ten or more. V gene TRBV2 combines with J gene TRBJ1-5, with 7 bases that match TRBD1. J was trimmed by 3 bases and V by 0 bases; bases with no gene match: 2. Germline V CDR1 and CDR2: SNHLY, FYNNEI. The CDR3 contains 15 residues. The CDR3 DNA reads TGTGCCAGCAGTGAAGCGGGGACAGTCAATCAGCCCCAGCATTTT. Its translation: CASSEAGTVNQPQHF.

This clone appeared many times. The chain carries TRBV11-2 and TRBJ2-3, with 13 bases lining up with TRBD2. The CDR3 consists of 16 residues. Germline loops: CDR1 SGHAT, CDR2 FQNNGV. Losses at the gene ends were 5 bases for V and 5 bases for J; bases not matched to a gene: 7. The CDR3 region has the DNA TGTGCCAGCAGCCCTAGGACTAGCGGGGGAAGAGATACGCAGTATTTT. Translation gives CASSPRTSGGRDTQYF.

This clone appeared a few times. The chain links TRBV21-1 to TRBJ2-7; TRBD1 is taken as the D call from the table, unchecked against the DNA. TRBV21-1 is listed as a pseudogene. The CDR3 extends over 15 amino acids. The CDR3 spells CASSKAARGPPEQYF. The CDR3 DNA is TGTGCCAGCAGCAAAGCGGCCAGGGGCCCTCCAGAGCAGTACTTC.

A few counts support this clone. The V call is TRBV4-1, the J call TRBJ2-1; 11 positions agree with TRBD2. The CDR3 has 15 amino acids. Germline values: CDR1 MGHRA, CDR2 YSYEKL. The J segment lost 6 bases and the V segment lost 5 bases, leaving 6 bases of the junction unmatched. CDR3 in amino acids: CASSSLAGGTNEQFF. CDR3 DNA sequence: TGCGCCAGCAGCTCGCTAGCGGGAGGAACCAATGAGCAGTTCTTC.

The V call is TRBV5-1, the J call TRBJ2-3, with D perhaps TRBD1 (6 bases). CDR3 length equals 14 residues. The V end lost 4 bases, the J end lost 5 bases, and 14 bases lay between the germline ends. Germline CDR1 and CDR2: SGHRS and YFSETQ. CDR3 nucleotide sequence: TGCGCCAGCAGCCTGGACCAGGGGTTAGATACGCAGTATTTT. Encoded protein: CASSLDQGLDTQYF.

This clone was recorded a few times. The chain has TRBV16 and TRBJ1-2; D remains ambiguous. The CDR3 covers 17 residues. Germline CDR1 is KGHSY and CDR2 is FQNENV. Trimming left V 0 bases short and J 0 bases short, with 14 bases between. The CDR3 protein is CASSQSGLLRANYGYTF. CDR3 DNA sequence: TGTGCCAGCAGCCAATCCGGACTTCTCCGGGCTAACTATGGCTACACCTTC.

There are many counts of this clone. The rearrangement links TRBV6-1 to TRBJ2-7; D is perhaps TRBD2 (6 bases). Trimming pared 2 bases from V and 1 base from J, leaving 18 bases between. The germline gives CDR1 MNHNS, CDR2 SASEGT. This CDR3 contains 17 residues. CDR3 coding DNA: TGTGCCAGCAGTGAAACGGCCCCCGGGACTGCGTCCTACGAGCAGTACTTC. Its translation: CASSETAPGTASYEQYF.

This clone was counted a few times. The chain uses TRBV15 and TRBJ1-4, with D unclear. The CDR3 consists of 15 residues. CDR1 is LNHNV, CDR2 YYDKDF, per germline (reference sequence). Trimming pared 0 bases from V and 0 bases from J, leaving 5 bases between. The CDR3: CATSRDSATNEKLFF. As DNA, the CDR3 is TGTGCCACCAGCAGAGACAGCGCAACTAATGAAAAACTGTTTTTT.

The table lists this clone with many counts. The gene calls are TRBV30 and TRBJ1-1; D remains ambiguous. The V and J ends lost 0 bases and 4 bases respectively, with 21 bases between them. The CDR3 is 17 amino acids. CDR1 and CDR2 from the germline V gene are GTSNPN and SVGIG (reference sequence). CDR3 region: CAWSVQPPTLRGTEAFF. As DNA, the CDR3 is TGTGCCTGGAGTGTACAACCCCCCACCCTACGAGGCACTGAAGCTTTCTTT.

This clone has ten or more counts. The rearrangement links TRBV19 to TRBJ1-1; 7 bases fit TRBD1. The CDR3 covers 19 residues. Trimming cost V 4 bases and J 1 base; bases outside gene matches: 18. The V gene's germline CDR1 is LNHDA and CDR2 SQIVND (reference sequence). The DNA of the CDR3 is TGTGCCAGTAGTACAGGGGTTAACAGGGGCCGGACGCAGAACACTGAAGCTTTCTTT. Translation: CASSTGVNRGRTQNTEAFF.

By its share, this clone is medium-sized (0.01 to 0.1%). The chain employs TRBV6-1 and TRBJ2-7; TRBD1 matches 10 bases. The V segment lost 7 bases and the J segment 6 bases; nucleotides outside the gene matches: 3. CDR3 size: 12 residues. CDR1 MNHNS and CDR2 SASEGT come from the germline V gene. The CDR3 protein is CASTDRGLEQYF. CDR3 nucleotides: TGTGCCAGCACTGACAGGGGGCTCGAGCAGTACTTC.

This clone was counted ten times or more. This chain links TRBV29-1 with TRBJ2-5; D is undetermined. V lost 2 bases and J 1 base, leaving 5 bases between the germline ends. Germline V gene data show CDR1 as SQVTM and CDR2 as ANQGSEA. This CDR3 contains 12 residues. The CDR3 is CSVEHSQETQYF. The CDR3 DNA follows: TGCAGCGTTGAACACTCCCAAGAGACCCAGTACTTC.

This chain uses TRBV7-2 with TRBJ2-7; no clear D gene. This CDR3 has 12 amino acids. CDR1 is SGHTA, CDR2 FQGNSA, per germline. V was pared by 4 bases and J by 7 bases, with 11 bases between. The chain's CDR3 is CASSSLGWEQYF. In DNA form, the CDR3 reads TGTGCCAGCAGCTCCCTCGGTTGGGAGCAGTACTTC.

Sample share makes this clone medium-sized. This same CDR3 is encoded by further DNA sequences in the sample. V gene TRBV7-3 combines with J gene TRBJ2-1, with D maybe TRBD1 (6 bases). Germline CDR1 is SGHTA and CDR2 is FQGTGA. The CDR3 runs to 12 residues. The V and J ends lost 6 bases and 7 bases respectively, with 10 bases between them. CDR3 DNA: TGTGCCAGCAGTAGTACAGGGAATGAGCAGTTCTTC. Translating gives CASSSTGNEQFF.

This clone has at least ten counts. CDR3 sequence reads: CASRGRGYEQFF. In DNA form, the CDR3 reads TGTGCCAGCAGAGGCAGGGGCTATGAGCAGTTCTTC. The rearrangement joins TRBV7-2 to TRBJ2-1, with D tentatively TRBD1 (6 bases). The CDR3 has 12 residues. V dropped 6 bases and J dropped 8 bases, with 11 bases sitting between them. CDR1 and CDR2 (germline): SGHTA, FQGNSA.

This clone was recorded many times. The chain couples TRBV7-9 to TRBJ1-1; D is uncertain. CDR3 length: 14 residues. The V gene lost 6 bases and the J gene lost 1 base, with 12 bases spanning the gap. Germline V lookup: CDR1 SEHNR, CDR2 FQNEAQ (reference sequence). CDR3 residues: CASRPERSNTEAFF. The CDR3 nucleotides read TGTGCCAGCAGGCCAGAGCGATCGAACACTGAAGCTTTCTTT.

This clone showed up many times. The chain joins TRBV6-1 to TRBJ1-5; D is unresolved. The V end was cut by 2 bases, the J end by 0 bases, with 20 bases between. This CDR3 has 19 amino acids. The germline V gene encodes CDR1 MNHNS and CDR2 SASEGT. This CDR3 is CASSERSLAMRSSNQPQHF. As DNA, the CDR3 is TGTGCCAGCAGTGAAAGAAGTCTAGCTATGCGGTCTAGCAATCAGCCCCAGCATTTT.